This T cell receptor beta chain was retrieved from a study of regulatory T cells in long-lasting Graves disease. Points from the study as a whole: A greater number of public clonotypes (more than 2,500) was shared by persistent patients than by new patients (about 990). Analysis covered peripheral blood alone, not thyroid tissue.

The time point here: newly diagnosed GD, antithyroid drugs for less than 3 months. The authors made the TCR library using RNA they extracted from PBMCs. Investigators prepared the TCR beta libraries by applying iRepertoire HTBI primers and Arm-PCR of CDR3 regions. TCRdb recomputed calls from the multiplex PCR reads with MiXCR, one row per CDR3 protein. The table has approximately 560,000 distinct CDR3 sequences, 16% seen once; the top ten hold 12%. V gave up 3 bases and J gave up 5 bases, with 13 bases separating them. The CDR3 is made up of 14 amino acids. Germline V gene lookup returns CDR1 SGHVS and CDR2 FQNEAQ. This clonotype was detected a few times. The antigen remains unidentified. The sample also formed part of further work on T cells in Graves' hyperthyroidism and ophthalmopathy. Turning to that study: Graves' hyperthyroidism was deemed stable given no ophthalmopathy progression within 18 months. The HTBI set primed first-round TCR CDR3 RT-PCR.

This sequence joins TRBV7-8 and TRBJ1-2, with D perhaps TRBD1 (6 bases). Sequences were derived from peripheral blood mononuclear cells (PBMCs), sampled at new diagnosis, from a patient treated with antithyroid drugs. This TCR was sampled from a young man with Graves disease. The CDR3 region has the DNA TGTGCCAGCAGCTTGGAGGGGGGTCTTTATGGCTACACCTTC. Protein: CASSLEGGLYGYTF. Supplemented by reference TRBV7-8 and TRBJ1-2, the full variable domain reads GAGVSQSPRYKVAKRGQDVALRCDPISGHVSLFWYQQALGQGPEFLTYFQNEAQLDKSGLPSDRFFAERPEGSVSTLKIQRTQQEDSAVYLCASSLEGGLYGYTFGSGTRLTVV.